These 29 T cell receptor beta chains share one sample of origin, sequenced in a study of blood T cell repertoires in COVID-19. TCRdb's copy holds only in-frame clones and misses some; the assay was immunoSEQ multiplex PCR. The sample includes roughly 290,000 clones, around 87% seen only once; the top ten take 7.8%. The sample comprised peripheral blood. All receptors come from a woman between 50 and 59 years old who had recovered from COVID-19.

The rearrangement links TRBV2 to TRBJ2-1; TRBD2 aligns across 10 bases. V dropped 2 bases and J dropped 5; count of bases not matched to a gene: 3. Germline values: CDR1 SNHLY, CDR2 FYNNEI. This CDR3 is built from 15 residues. The CDR3 bases are TGTGCCAGCAGTGAAATCAGCGGGAGGGACAATGAGCAGTTCTTC. This sequence encodes CASSEISGRDNEQFF. The variable domain in full, with the rest retrieved from reference TRBV2 and TRBJ2-1, is EPEVTQTPSHQVTQMGQEVILRCVPISNHLYFYWYRQILGQKVEFLVSFYNNEISEKSEIFDDQFSVERPDGSNFTLKIRSTKLEDSAMYFCASSEISGRDNEQFFGPGTRLTVL.

This clone was seen just once. The chain has TRBV25-1 and TRBJ2-1; D call uncertain. Germline lookup yields CDR1 MGHDK and CDR2 SYGVNS. Trimming took 6 bases from V and 6 from J, leaving 12 bases between them. The CDR3 sequence is 13 residues long. The CDR3 is CASRHGSGNEQFF. The CDR3 region has the DNA TGTGCCAGCAGGCATGGTTCCGGCAATGAGCAGTTCTTC.

This chain links TRBV11-3 with TRBJ2-1; the match to TRBD1 covers 11 bases. CDR3 size: 18 residues. Germline V gene lookup returns CDR1 SGHNT and CDR2 YENEEA. V was pared by 5 bases and J by 1 base, with 10 bases of the junction left unmatched. The CDR3 coding sequence is TGTGCCAGCAGCCCTAGAGTCGGACAGGGGGCGTCCTACAATGAGCAGTTCTTC. This sequence encodes CASSPRVGQGASYNEQFF.

This CDR3 reads CATRQNYGYTF. The DNA for the CDR3 is TGTGCCACCCGACAGAACTATGGCTACACCTTC. The chain joins TRBV28 to TRBJ1-2; TRBD1 might be the D (5 bases). The CDR3 length is 11 residues. Germline loops: CDR1 MDHEN, CDR2 SYDVKM. V lost 10 bases to trimming and J lost 2 bases, with 8 bases between them.

The rearrangement links TRBV28 to TRBJ2-3, with D unclear. This CDR3 spans 13 amino acids. With 5 bases removed from V and 5 bases from J, the gap between germline ends came to 11 bases. Looked up from germline, CDR1 is MDHEN and CDR2 is SYDVKM. CDR3 sequence (DNA): TGTGCCAGCAGTAACCAGGTTGGAGATACGCAGTATTTT. This encodes CASSNQVGDTQYF.

The chain has TRBV5-6 and TRBJ2-1; TRBD2 matches at 10 bases. Trimming cost V 3 bases and J 9 bases; bases outside gene matches: 12. Germline V gene data show CDR1 as SGHDT and CDR2 as YYEEEE. This CDR3 comprises 16 residues. CDR3 nucleotide sequence: TGTGCCAGCAGCTCCCAGCGGGAGGGCGGGTTGGTTGAGCAGTTCTTC. The encoded protein is CASSSQREGGLVEQFF.

The rearrangement links TRBV7-9 to TRBJ2-3; 8 positions match TRBD1. V trimming: 5 bases; J trimming: 4 bases; junction bases outside the gene matches: 5. Germline V gives CDR1 SEHNR, CDR2 FQNEAQ (reference sequence). The CDR3 contains 14 residues. The CDR3 sequence is CASSPQGAPDTQYF. CDR3 nucleotides: TGTGCCAGCAGCCCTCAGGGGGCCCCAGATACGCAGTATTTT.

CDR3 loop: CASNGGTGYGYTF. DNA for the CDR3: TGTGCCAGTAATGGGGGGACAGGCTATGGCTACACCTTC. This chain joins TRBV19 and TRBJ1-2, with 8 nucleotides matching TRBD1. Losses at the gene ends were 7 bases for V and 4 bases for J; bases not matched to a gene: 5. Germline V CDR1 and CDR2: LNHDA, SQIVND (reference sequence). CDR3 size: 13 residues.

The rearrangement uses TRBV28 and TRBJ2-3, with TRBD1 as a possible D gene (5 bases). Germline V CDR1 and CDR2: MDHEN, SYDVKM. This CDR3 is built from 13 residues. V gave up 6 bases and J gave up 4 bases, with 11 bases separating them. CDR3 nucleotide sequence: TGTGCCAGCAGCTCCAGGGCCCCAGATACGCAGTATTTT. Encoded protein: CASSSRAPDTQYF.

This sequence joins TRBV28 and TRBJ1-6; D call uncertain. Germline V gene data show CDR1 as MDHEN and CDR2 as SYDVKM. V lost 6 bases and J 9 bases, leaving 9 bases between the germline ends. The CDR3 has 12 amino acids. The CDR3 sequence is CASRHSSSPLHF. CDR3 nucleotide sequence: TGTGCCAGCAGACATTCCAGTTCACCCCTCCACTTT. Full variable domain (missing parts from reference TRBV28 and TRBJ1-6): DVKVTQSSRYLVKRTGEKVFLECVQDMDHENMFWYRQDPGLGLRLIYFSYDVKMKEKGDIPEGYSVSREKKERFSLILESASTNQTSMYLCASRHSSSPLHFGNGTRLTVT.

The chain links TRBV2 to TRBJ1-1; TRBD1 agrees at 8 bases. Per the germline V gene, CDR1 is SNHLY and CDR2 is FYNNEI. Trimming at V came to 7 bases and at J to 4 bases, leaving 5 bases not matched to a gene. The length of the CDR3 is 13 residues. The DNA for the CDR3 is TGTGCCAGCATGGGGACAGGTCTCACTGAAGCTTTCTTT. Encoded protein: CASMGTGLTEAFF.

The chain combines TRBV3-1 (or the pseudogene TRBV3-2) with TRBJ1-2; 10 nucleotides line up with TRBD1. Germline V gives CDR1 LGHDT, CDR2 YNNKEL (reference sequence). This CDR3 is built from 17 residues. With 4 bases clipped from V and 3 bases from J, the junction kept 11 bases outside the gene matches. The chain's CDR3 is CASSPPFPGTGDYGYTF. As DNA, the CDR3 is TGTGCCAGCAGCCCACCGTTCCCCGGGACAGGGGACTATGGCTACACCTTC.

This clone was detected once. The chain joins TRBV6-1 to TRBJ2-7, with TRBD2 as a possible D gene (5 bases). The CDR3 has 13 residues. Per the germline V gene, CDR1 is MNHNS and CDR2 is SASEGT. Trimming stripped 3 bases from V and 4 bases from J, with 10 bases between. Here the CDR3 DNA reads TGTGCCAGCAGTGACGCCCCGGGGTACGAGCAGTACTTC. This sequence encodes CASSDAPGYEQYF.

The chain uses TRBV19 and TRBJ1-1; TRBD1 matches 9 bases. CDR1 and CDR2 (germline): LNHDA, SQIVND (reference sequence). Trimming at V came to 5 bases and at J to 3 bases, leaving 10 bases not matched to a gene. The CDR3 loop spans 16 amino acids. The CDR3 spells CASSVRDRVPDTEAFF. The DNA for the CDR3 is TGTGCCAGTAGTGTCCGGGACAGGGTACCAGACACTGAAGCTTTCTTT. The entire variable domain, with the rest obtained from reference TRBV19 and TRBJ1-1, is as follows: DGGITQSPKYLFRKEGQNVTLSCEQNLNHDAMYWYRQDPGQGLRLIYYSQIVNDFQKGDIAEGYSVSREKKESFPLTVTSAQKNPTAFYLCASSVRDRVPDTEAFFGQGTRLTVV.

The chain recombines TRBV19 with TRBJ1-5, with D perhaps TRBD1 (5 bases). CDR1 is LNHDA, CDR2 SQIVND, per germline (reference sequence). This CDR3 contains 14 residues. Trimming took off 6 bases at V and 4 bases at J, with 13 bases between the two ends. The CDR3 loop is CASSRPGGNQPQHF. Written as DNA, the CDR3 is TGTGCCAGTAGCCGACCGGGGGGAAATCAGCCCCAGCATTTT.

The chain has TRBV7-3 and TRBJ2-7, with TRBD2 identical over 9 bases. Germline assignment: CDR1 SGHTA and CDR2 FQGTGA. CDR3 size: 14 residues. Trimming took 5 bases from V and 7 from J; bases not matched to a gene: 9. CDR3 region: CASSGGGESREQYF. As DNA, the CDR3 is TGTGCCAGCAGCGGCGGGGGGGAGTCGCGTGAGCAGTACTTC.

In nucleotides, the CDR3 is TGCGCCAGCAGCCAGGACAGGGGGTTCTCCTACGAGCAGTACTTC. It encodes CASSQDRGFSYEQYF. The chain joins TRBV4-3 to TRBJ2-7; 10 nucleotides align to TRBD1. Germline V gene data show CDR1 as LGHNA and CDR2 as YSLEER. CDR3 length: 15 residues. Trimming took 3 bases from V and 0 from J; bases not matched to a gene: 2.

The gene calls are TRBV7-9 and TRBJ1-6, with TRBD1 matching 9 bases. The V gene's germline CDR1 is SEHNR and CDR2 FQNEAQ (reference sequence). The CDR3 contains 13 residues. Trimming removed 8 bases from V and 9 bases from J; junction bases left unmatched: 5. This chain's CDR3 is CASGGQGTSPLHF. CDR3 nucleotides: TGTGCCAGCGGGGGACAGGGAACTTCACCCCTCCACTTT.

The CDR3 nucleotides read TGTGCCAGCAGCCAAGGCGACAGGGTATGGACCGGGGAGCTGTTTTTT. Residues: CASSQGDRVWTGELFF. The J gene is TRBJ2-2, the V gene TRBV3-1 (or the pseudogene TRBV3-2); 7 bases are shared with TRBD1. With V trimmed by 1 base and J by 5 bases, 7 bases remained unmatched. The CDR3 runs to 16 residues. Germline CDR1 LGHDT, CDR2 YNNKEL (reference sequence).

The chain carries TRBV3-1 (or the pseudogene TRBV3-2) and TRBJ2-1; the D is unclear. The germline gives CDR1 LGHDT, CDR2 YNNKEL (reference sequence). Trimming shortened V by 4 bases and J by 7 bases, and 14 bases separated the two germline ends. The CDR3 spans 14 residues. CDR3 nucleotides: TGTGCCAGCAGCCGTGGTGGGCCGGTTAATGAGCAGTTCTTC. Translated, it gives CASSRGGPVNEQFF.

This clone has just one count. The chain uses TRBV30 and TRBJ2-7; a weak D match, TRBD1 (5 bases). The ends were cut back, 1 base at V and 4 bases at J, with 8 bases in the middle. The CDR3 loop spans 12 amino acids. The germline CDR1 and CDR2 sequences are GTSNPN and SVGIG (reference sequence). The CDR3 loop reads CAWSADSYEQYF. As DNA, the CDR3 is TGTGCCTGGAGTGCCGACAGTTACGAGCAGTACTTC.

The chain uses TRBV5-4 and TRBJ1-2; D remains unclear. Between the trimmed V and J ends, which lost 3 bases and 2 bases, there was a span of 8 bases. CDR3 length equals 13 residues. CDR1 and CDR2 from the germline V gene are SGHNT and YYREEE (reference sequence). Here the CDR3 reads CASSYGINYGYTF. CDR3 sequence (DNA): TGTGCCAGCAGCTACGGGATAAACTATGGCTACACCTTC. The variable domain in full, with the rest retrieved from reference TRBV5-4 and TRBJ1-2, is ETGVTQSPTHLIKTRGQQVTLRCSSQSGHNTVSWYQQALGQGPQFIFQYYREEENGRGNFPPRFSGLQFPNYSSELNVNALELDDSALYLCASSYGINYGYTFGSGTRLTVV.

This clone was picked up a small number of times. As DNA, the CDR3 is TGTGCCAGCAGCGCTCAGGGTACCTATGGCTACACCTTC. Encoded protein: CASSAQGTYGYTF. The chain combines TRBV2 with TRBJ1-2; tentative D call: TRBD1 (5 bases). V gave up 6 bases and J gave up 4 bases, with 12 bases separating them. The germline V gene has CDR1 SNHLY and CDR2 FYNNEI. The CDR3 has 13 residues.

The chain joins TRBV7-9 to TRBJ2-7, with D perhaps TRBD2 (6 bases). The germline V gene has CDR1 SEHNR and CDR2 FQNEAQ (reference sequence). This CDR3 contains 14 residues. With 3 bases removed from V and 3 bases from J, the gap between germline ends came to 12 bases. The CDR3 DNA is TGTGCCAGCAGCTTCGGGGGACTCTTCTACGAGCAGTACTTC. As protein: CASSFGGLFYEQYF.

Written as DNA, the CDR3 is TGTGCCAGTAGTATAGGGGGCCGAGAGACCCAGTACTTC. Its translation is CASSIGGRETQYF. The V gene is TRBV19, the J gene TRBJ2-5; tentative D call: TRBD1 (5 bases). Trimming took off 1 base at V and 4 bases at J, with 7 bases between the two ends. CDR3 length: 13 amino acids. Germline loops: CDR1 LNHDA, CDR2 SQIVND (reference sequence).

This chain uses TRBV6-5 with TRBJ2-3; tentatively, D is TRBD1 (6 bases). Between the trimmed V and J ends, which lost 8 bases and 6 bases, there was a span of 9 bases. The CDR3 runs to 11 residues. Germline assignment: CDR1 MNHEY and CDR2 SVGAGI. The DNA for the CDR3 is TGTGCCAGCCTAAGGGGGGATACGCAGTATTTT. This encodes CASLRGDTQYF.

The V call is TRBV20-1, the J call TRBJ1-2; 8 nucleotides agree with TRBD1. The CDR3 runs to 11 residues. The V gene's germline CDR1 is DFQATT and CDR2 SNEGSKA (reference sequence). Trimming at V came to 7 bases and at J to 5 bases, leaving 3 bases not matched to a gene. The CDR3: CSGTGGYGYTF. In DNA, the CDR3 is TGCAGTGGAACAGGGGGGTATGGCTACACCTTC.

This chain uses TRBV4-1 with TRBJ2-3; no reliable D call. The CDR3 totals 17 residues. Trimming removed 1 base at V and 0 bases at J, with 14 bases between. CDR1 and CDR2 (germline): MGHRA, YSYEKL. For the CDR3, the DNA is TGCGCCAGCAGCCAAGGCGGTGGAAGCTATAGCACAGATACGCAGTATTTT. Protein: CASSQGGGSYSTDTQYF.

This chain uses TRBV24-1 with TRBJ2-3; D unclear. V was cut by 2 bases and J by 3 bases, with 14 bases left in between. The CDR3 spans 16 residues. Germline CDR1 is KGHDR and CDR2 is SFDVKD. CDR3 coding DNA: TGTGCCACCAGTGATTCCGCACTTGCGAGGACAGATACGCAGTATTTT. The encoded protein is CATSDSALARTDTQYF.